This paragraph reports one T cell receptor beta chain. The data were taken from a study of blood T cell repertoires in COVID-19. Study background: Nucleic acid was either cDNA or gDNA, and it came from T cells, B-cell-depleted T cells, or PBMCs.

Measured with immunoSEQ multiplex PCR; TCRdb has only the in-frame clones, and not every one. The sample lists just over 70,000 clones, around 91% occurring once. Germline values: CDR1 MNHEY, CDR2 SMNVEV (reference sequence). The CDR3 is 15 amino acids. With V trimmed by 2 bases and J by 2 bases, 3 bases remained unmatched. This receptor was obtained from a human donor in a cohort sampled during active COVID-19. Sequencing used peripheral blood. V and J are TRBV27 and TRBJ2-7; 10 nucleotides match TRBD1. CDR3 amino acids: CASSLTGTGAYEQYF. CDR3 nucleotides: TGTGCCAGCAGTTTAACCGGGACAGGGGCCTACGAGCAGTACTTC.